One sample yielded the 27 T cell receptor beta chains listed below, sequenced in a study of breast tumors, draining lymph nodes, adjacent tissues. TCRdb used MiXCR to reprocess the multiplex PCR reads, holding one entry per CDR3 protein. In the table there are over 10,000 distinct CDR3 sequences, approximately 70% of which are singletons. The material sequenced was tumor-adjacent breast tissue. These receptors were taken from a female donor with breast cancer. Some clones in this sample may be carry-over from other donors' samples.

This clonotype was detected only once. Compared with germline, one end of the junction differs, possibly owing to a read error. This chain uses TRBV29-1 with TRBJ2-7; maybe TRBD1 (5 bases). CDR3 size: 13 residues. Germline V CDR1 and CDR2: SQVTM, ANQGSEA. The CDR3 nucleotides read TGCAGCGTGGCCGAGACAGCCATTTACGAACAGTACTTC. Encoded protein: CSVAETAIYEQYF.

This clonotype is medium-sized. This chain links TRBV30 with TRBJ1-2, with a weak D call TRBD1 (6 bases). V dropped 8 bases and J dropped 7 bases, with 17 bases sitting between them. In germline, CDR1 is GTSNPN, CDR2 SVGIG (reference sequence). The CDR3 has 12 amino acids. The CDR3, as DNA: TGTGCCCGGACGGGGGGCCGAAGTGGCTACACCTTC. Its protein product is CARTGGRSGYTF. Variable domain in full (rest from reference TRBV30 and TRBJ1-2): SQTIHQWPATLVQPVGSPLSLECTVEGTSNPNLYWYRQAAGRGLQLLFYSVGIGQISSEVPQNLSASRPQDRQFILSSKKLLLSDSGFYLCARTGGRSGYTFGSGTRLTVV.

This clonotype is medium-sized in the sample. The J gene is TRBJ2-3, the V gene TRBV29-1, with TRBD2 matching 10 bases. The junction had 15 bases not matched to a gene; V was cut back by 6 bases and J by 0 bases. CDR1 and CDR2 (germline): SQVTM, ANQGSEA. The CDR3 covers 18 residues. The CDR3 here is CSVLFYLSGRESTDTQYF. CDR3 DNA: TGCAGCGTCCTCTTTTACCTAAGCGGGAGGGAGAGCACAGATACGCAGTATTTT.

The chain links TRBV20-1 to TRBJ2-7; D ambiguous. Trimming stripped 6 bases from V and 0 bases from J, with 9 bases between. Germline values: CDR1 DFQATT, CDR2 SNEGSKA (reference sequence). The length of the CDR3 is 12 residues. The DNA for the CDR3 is TGCAGTGCCTCCGGAACCTCCTACGAGCAGTACTTC. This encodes CSASGTSYEQYF.

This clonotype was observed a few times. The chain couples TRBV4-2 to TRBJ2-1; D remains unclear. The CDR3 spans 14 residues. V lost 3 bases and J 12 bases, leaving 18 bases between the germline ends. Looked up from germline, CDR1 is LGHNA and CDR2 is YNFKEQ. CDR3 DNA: TGTGCCAGCAGCCAGGCATCCGAATCTGCGGTGCAGTTCTTC. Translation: CASSQASESAVQFF.

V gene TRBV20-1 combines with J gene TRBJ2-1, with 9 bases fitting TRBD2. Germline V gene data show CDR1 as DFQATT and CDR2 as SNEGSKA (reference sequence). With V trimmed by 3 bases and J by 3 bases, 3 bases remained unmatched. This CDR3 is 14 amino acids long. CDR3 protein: CSARTSGDYNEQFF. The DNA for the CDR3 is TGCAGTGCTAGGACTAGCGGAGACTACAATGAGCAGTTCTTC.

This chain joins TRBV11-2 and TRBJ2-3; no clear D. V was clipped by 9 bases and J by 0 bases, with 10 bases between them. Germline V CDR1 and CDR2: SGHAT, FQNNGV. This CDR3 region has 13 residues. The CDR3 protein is CASEPHSTDTQYF. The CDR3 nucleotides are TGTGCCAGTGAACCCCATAGCACAGATACGCAGTATTTT.

This CDR3 reads CASSLTLTGITGELFF. The CDR3 DNA follows: TGTGCCAGCAGCTTAACCCTGACAGGGATCACCGGGGAGCTGTTTTTT. The chain couples TRBV9 to TRBJ2-2; 7 nucleotides line up with TRBD1. The CDR3 runs 16 residues. CDR1 SGDLS and CDR2 YYNGEE come from the germline V gene. The junction had 10 bases not matched to a gene; V was cut back by 4 bases and J by 4 bases.

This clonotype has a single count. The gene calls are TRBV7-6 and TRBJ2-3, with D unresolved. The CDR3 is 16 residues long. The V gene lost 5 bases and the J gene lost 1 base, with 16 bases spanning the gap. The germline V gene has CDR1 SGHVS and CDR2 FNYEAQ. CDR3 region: CASSLGVPQGTDTQYF. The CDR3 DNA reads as TGTGCCAGCAGCCTAGGAGTGCCCCAGGGCACAGATACGCAGTATTTT.

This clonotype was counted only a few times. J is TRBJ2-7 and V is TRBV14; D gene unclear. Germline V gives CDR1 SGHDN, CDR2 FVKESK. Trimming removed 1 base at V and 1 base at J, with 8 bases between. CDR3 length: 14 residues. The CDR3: CASSQVRSSYEQYF. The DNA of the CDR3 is TGTGCCAGCAGCCAAGTCAGGTCATCCTACGAGCAGTACTTC.

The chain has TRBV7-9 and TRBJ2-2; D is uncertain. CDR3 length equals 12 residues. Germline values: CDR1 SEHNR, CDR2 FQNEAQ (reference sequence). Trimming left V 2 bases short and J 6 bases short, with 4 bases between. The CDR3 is CASSLFPGELFF. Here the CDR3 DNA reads TGTGCCAGCAGCTTATTCCCCGGGGAGCTGTTTTTT.

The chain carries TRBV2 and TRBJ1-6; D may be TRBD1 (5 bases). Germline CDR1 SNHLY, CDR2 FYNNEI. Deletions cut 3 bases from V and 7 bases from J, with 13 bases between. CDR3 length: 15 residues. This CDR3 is CASSEQGVRNSPLHF. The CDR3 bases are TGTGCCAGCAGTGAGCAGGGTGTTCGAAATTCACCCCTCCACTTT.

CDR3 sequence reads: CASSEVSVSYEQYF. The CDR3 DNA reads TGCGCCAGCAGTGAGGTTTCAGTCTCCTACGAGCAGTACTTC. The chain carries TRBV10-2 and TRBJ2-7; D not resolved. CDR3 length: 14 amino acids. In germline, CDR1 is WSHSY, CDR2 SAAADI. V gave up 2 bases and J gave up 0 bases, with 8 bases separating them.

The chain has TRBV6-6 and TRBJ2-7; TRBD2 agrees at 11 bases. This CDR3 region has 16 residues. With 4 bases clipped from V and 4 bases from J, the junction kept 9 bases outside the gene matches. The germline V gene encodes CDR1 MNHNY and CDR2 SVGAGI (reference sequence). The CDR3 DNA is TGTGCCAGCAGTTCGACCAAGACTAGCGGGACATACGAGCAGTACTTC. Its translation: CASSSTKTSGTYEQYF.

CDR3 amino acids: CASSQRGTVIPYEQYF. CDR3 in DNA: TGTGCCAGCAGCCAACGAGGGACAGTCATCCCGTACGAGCAGTACTTC. V is TRBV4-2 and J is TRBJ2-7; 7 bases map to TRBD1. The CDR3 has 16 residues. V trimming: 2 bases; J trimming: 4 bases; junction bases outside the gene matches: 11. In germline, CDR1 is LGHNA, CDR2 YNFKEQ.

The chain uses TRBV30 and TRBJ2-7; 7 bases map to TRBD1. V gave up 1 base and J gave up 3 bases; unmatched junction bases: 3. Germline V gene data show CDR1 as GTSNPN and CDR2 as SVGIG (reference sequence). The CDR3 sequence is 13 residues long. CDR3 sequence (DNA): TGTGCCTGGAGTGCCGGGACAGACTACGAGCAGTACTTC. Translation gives CAWSAGTDYEQYF.

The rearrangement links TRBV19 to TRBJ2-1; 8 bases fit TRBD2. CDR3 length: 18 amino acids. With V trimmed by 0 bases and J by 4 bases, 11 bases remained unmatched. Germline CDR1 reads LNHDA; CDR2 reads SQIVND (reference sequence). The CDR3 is CASSIDPIAGMDYNEQFF. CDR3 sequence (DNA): TGTGCCAGTAGTATAGACCCAATAGCGGGAATGGATTACAATGAGCAGTTCTTC.

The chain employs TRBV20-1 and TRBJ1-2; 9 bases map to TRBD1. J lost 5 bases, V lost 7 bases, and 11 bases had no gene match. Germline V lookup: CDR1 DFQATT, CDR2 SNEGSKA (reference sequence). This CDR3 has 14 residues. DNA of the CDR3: TGCAGTGGGGATCCGGGACAGGGCTTTTATGGCTACACCTTC. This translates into CSGDPGQGFYGYTF.

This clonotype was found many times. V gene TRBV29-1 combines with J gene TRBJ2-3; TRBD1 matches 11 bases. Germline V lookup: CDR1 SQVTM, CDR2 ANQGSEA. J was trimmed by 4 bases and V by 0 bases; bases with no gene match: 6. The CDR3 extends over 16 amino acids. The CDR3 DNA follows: TGCAGCGTTGAAGATGCGGACAGGGGGCTTTCAGATACGCAGTATTTT. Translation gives CSVEDADRGLSDTQYF.

CDR3 region: CSASGTSGRFTDTQYF. The CDR3, as DNA: TGCAGTGCTAGCGGGACTAGCGGGAGGTTCACAGATACGCAGTATTTT. The chain links TRBV20-1 to TRBJ2-3, with 15 bases lining up with TRBD2. This CDR3 spans 16 amino acids. The germline V gene has CDR1 DFQATT and CDR2 SNEGSKA (reference sequence). Trimming at V came to 3 bases and at J to 2 bases, leaving 3 bases not matched to a gene.

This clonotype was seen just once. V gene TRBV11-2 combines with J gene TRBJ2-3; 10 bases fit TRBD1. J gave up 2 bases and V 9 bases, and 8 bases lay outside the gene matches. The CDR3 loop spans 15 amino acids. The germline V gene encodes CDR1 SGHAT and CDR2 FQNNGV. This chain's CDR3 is CASQLDRGNTDTQYF. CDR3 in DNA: TGTGCCAGTCAATTGGACAGGGGGAACACAGATACGCAGTATTTT.

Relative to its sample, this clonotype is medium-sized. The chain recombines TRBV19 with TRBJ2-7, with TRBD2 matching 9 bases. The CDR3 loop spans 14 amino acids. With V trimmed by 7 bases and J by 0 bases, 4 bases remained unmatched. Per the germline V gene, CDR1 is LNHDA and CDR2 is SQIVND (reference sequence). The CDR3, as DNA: TGTGCCAGTAATAGCGGGGGCGGCTCCTACGAGCAGTACTTC. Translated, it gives CASNSGGGSYEQYF.

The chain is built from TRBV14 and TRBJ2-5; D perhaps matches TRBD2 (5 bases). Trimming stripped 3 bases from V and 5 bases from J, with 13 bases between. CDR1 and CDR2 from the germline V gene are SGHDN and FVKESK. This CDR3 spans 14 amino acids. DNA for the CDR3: TGTGCCAGCAGCCATCGGGGTAATAGGGAGACCCAGTACTTC. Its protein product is CASSHRGNRETQYF.

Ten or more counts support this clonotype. The CDR3 region is CASSLGSVGEQYF. Here the CDR3 DNA reads TGCGCCAGCAGCTTGGGATCCGTGGGGGAGCAGTACTTC. The rearrangement joins TRBV5-1 to TRBJ2-7, with D hard to call. Trimming stripped 0 bases from V and 7 bases from J, with 11 bases between. Germline V CDR1 and CDR2: SGHRS, YFSETQ. The CDR3 has 13 residues.

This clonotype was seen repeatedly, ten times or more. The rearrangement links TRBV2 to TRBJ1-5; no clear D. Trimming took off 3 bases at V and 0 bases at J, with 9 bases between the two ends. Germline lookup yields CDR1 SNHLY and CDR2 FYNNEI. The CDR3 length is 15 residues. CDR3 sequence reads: CASSEGQLSNQPQHF. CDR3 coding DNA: TGTGCCAGCAGTGAGGGTCAGCTTAGCAATCAGCCCCAGCATTTT.

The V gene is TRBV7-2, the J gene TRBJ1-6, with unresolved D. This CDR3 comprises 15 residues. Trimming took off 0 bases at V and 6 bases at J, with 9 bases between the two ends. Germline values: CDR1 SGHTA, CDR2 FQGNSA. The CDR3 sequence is CASSLALSSNSPLHF. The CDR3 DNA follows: TGTGCCAGCAGCTTAGCTTTGAGCTCTAATTCACCCCTCCACTTT.

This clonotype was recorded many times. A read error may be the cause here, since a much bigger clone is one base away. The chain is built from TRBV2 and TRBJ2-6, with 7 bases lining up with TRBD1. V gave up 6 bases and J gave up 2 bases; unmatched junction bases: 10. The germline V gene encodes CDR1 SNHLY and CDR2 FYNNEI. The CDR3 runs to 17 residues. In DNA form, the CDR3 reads TGTGCCAGCAGGGGGGACAGCGAAATCCCTGGGGCCAACGTCCTGACTTTC. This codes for CASRGDSEIPGANVLTF.